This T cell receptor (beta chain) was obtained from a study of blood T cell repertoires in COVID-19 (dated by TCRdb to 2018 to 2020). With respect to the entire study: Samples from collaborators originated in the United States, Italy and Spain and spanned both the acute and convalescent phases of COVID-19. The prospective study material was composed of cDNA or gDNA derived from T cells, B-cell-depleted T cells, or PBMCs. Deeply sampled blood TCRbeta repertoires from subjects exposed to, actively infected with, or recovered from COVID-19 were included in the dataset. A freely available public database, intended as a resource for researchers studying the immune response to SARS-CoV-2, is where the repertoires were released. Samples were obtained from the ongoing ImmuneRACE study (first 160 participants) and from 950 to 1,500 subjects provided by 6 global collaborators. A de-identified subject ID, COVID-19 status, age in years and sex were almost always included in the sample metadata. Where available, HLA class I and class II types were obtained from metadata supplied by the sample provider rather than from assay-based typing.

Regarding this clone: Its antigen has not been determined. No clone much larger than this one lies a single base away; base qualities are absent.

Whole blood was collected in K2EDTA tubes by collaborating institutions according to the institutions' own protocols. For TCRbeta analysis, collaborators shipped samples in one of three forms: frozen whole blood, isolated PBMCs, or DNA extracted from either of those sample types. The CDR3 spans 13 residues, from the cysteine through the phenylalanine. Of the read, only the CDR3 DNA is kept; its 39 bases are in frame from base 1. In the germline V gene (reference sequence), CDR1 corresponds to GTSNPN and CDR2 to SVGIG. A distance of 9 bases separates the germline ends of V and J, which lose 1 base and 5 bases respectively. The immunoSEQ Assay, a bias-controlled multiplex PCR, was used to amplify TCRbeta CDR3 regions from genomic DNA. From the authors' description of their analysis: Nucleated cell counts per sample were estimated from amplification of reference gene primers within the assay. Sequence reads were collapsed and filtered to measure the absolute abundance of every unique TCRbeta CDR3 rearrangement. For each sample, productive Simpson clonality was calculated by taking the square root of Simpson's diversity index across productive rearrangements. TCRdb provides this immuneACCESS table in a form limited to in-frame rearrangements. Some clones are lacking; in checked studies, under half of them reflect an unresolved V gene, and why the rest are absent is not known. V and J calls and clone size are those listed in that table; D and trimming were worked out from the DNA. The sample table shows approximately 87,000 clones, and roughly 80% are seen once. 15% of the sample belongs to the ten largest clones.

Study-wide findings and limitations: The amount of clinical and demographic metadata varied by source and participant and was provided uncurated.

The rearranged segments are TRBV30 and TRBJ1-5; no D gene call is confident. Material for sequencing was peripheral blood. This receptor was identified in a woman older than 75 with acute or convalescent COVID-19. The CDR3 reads CAWSAGADQPQHF. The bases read TGTGCCTGGAGTGCGGGAGCCGATCAGCCCCAGCATTTT.